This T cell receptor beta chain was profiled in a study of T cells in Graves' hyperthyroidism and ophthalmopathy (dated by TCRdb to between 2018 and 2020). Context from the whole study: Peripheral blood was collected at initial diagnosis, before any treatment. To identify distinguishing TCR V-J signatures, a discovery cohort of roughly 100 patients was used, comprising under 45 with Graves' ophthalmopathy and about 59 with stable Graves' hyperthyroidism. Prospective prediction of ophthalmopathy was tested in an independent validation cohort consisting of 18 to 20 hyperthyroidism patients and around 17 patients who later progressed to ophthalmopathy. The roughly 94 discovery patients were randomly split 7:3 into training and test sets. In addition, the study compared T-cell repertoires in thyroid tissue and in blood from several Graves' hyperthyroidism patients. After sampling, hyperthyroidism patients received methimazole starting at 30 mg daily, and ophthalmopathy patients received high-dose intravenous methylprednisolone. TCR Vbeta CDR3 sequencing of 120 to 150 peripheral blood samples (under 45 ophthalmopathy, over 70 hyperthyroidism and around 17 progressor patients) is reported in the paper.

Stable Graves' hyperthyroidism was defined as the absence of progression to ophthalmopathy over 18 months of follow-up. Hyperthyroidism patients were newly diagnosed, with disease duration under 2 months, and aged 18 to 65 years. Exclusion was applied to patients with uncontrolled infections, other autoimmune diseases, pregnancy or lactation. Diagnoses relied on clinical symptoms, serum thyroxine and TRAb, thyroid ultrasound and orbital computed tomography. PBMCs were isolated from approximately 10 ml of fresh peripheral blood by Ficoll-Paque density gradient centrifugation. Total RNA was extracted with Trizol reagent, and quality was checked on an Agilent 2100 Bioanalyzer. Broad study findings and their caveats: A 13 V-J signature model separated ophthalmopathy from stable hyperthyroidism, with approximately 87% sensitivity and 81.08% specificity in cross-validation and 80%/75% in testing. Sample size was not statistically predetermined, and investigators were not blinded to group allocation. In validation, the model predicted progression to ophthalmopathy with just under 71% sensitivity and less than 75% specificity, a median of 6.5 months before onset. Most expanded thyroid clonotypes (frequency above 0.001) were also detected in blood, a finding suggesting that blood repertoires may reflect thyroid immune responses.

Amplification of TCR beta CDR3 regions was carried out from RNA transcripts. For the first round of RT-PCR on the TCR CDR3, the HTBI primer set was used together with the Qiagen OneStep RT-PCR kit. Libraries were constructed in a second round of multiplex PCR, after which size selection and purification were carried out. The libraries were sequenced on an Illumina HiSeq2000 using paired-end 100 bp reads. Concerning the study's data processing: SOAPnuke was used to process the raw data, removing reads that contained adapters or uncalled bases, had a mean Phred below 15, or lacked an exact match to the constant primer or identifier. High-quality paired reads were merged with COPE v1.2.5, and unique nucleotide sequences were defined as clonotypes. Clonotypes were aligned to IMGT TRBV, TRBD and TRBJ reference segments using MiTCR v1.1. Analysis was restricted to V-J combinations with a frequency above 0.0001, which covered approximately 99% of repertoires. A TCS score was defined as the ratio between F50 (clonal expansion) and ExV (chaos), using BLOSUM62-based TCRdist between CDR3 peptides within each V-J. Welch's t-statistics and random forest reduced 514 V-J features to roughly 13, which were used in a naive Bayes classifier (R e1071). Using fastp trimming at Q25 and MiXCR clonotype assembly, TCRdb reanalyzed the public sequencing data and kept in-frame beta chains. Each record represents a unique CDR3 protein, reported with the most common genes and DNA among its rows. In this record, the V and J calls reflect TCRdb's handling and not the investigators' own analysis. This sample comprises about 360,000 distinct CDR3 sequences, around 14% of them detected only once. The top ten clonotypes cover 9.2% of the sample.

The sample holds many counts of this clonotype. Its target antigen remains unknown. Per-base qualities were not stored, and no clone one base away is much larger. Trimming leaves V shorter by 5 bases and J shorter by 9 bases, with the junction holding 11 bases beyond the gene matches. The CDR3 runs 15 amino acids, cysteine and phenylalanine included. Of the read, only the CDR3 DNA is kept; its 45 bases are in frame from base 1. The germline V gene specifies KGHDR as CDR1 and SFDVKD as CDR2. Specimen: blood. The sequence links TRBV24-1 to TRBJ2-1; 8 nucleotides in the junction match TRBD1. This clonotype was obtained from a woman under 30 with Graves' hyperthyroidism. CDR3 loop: CATSAGQGSVGEQFF. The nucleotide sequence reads TGTGCCACCAGTGCAGGACAGGGTTCGGTAGGTGAGCAGTTCTTC.